This TCR beta chain was profiled in a study of cytomegalovirus exposure and HLA in healthy donors. Primers for the PCR totalled 60 Vbeta and 13 Jbeta. The protocol was immunoSEQ multiplex PCR, while the TCRdb copy is restricted to in-frame clones and leaves out a portion. Of about 140,000 clones in the sample, approximately 84% were seen once. The CDR3 runs 15 residues. The germline V gene encodes CDR1 LNHDA and CDR2 SQIVND (reference sequence). With 8 bases clipped from V and 1 base from J, the junction kept 7 bases outside the gene matches. Material: PBMCs. The chain recombines TRBV19 with TRBJ2-2, with TRBD1 matching over 7 bases. This TCR came from a woman between 35 and 50 years old in good health and CMV-seronegative. CDR3 bases: TGTGCCAGTCAAAGAACAGGGGTGAACACCGGGGAGCTGTTTTTT. Translation gives CASQRTGVNTGELFF.